The next 9 T cell receptor beta chains were all read from a single sample in a study of tissue T cells after allogeneic stem cell transplantation. The method was immunoSEQ multiplex PCR; TCRdb's version includes in-frame clones alone and lacks a portion of them. The sample has about 50,000 clones, around 69% seen once. Sequenced: sorted cells pooled from one or two spleens. The receptors derive from a pool of C57BL/6 mice in good health.

A remark on this clone: Genes here carry mouse names. The CDR3 end lies 1 residue beyond the end of the read and is filled in from the germline J gene. The chain joins TRBV15 to TRBJ1-1; D is undetermined. Per the germline V gene, CDR1 is SGHND and CDR2 is FRSKSL. This CDR3 is built from 11 residues. The V and J ends lost 8 bases and 1 base respectively, with 5 bases between them. The CDR3 loop is CASGLNTEVFF. The CDR3 DNA, read in part, is TGTGCCAGCGGGCTGAACACAGAAGTCTTC.

For this clone: Gene names denote mouse genes. Read sequence stops 1 residue before the CDR3 end, and the germline J gene provides the missing end. The rearrangement links TRBV5 to TRBJ2-5; TRBD2 matches 7 bases. V trimming: 2 bases; J trimming: 3 bases; junction bases outside the gene matches: 2. Germline CDR1 reads LGHNA; CDR2 reads YNLKQL (reference sequence). CDR3 length equals 14 residues. The CDR3 loop reads CASSQSWGQDTQYF. Partial CDR3 DNA: TGTGCCAGCAGCCAAAGCTGGGGGCAAGACACCCAGTAC.

Concerning this clone: Each gene name is a mouse one. The read finishes 1 residue shy of the CDR3 end, and the germline J gene is used to complete it. V usage is TRBV29 and J usage is TRBJ1-1, with a possible D match to TRBD1 (6 bases). This CDR3 has 15 amino acids. Trimming took off 2 bases at V and 6 bases at J, with 16 bases between the two ends. Germline-derived CDR1 and CDR2 are MSHET and SYDVDS. The CDR3 spells CASSLERGARAEVFF. Partial CDR3 DNA: TGTGCTAGCAGTTTAGAAAGGGGGGCGCGCGCAGAAGTCTTC.

Note on this clone: Genes and germline are mouse. Read data end 1 residue before the CDR3 end; the end is taken from the germline J gene. The chain joins TRBV1 to TRBJ2-4; D is unclear. The CDR3 has 12 residues. Germline loops: CDR1 NSQYPW, CDR2 LRSPGD (reference sequence). V was shortened by 2 bases and J by 3 bases, with 3 bases between the two germline ends. Here the CDR3 reads CTCSAPQNTLYF. The DNA read from the CDR3 is TGCACCTGCAGTGCACCCCAAAACACCTTGTAC.

A word on this clone: The genes and germline here are from mouse. The read gets to within 1 residue of the CDR3 end, and the germline J gene fills in the rest. J is TRBJ2-1 and V is TRBV2; the D gene is possibly TRBD2 (6 bases). V was shortened by 3 bases and J by 4 bases, with 10 bases between the two germline ends. This CDR3 is built from 14 residues. Germline V gene data show CDR1 as LGHNA and CDR2 as YSYQKL. Partial CDR3 DNA: TGTGCCAGCAGCCACGGGGGGAGGTATGCTGAGCAGTTC. As protein: CASSHGGRYAEQF. The CDR3 in its entirety is CASSHGGRYAEQFF.

Points on this clone: Germline and genes here are mouse. Read data end 1 residue before the CDR3 end; the end is taken from the germline J gene. This chain connects TRBV5 to TRBJ2-2; possibly TRBD1 or TRBD2 for D (6 bases each). In germline, CDR1 is LGHNA, CDR2 YNLKQL (reference sequence). This CDR3 contains 16 residues. Trimming shortened V by 1 base and J by 0 bases, and 9 bases separated the two germline ends. The CDR3 here is CASSQGGPANTGQLYF. The covered CDR3 bases are TGTGCCAGCAGCCAAGGGGGGCCTGCAAACACCGGGCAGCTCTAC.

As to this clone: The genes are named according to mouse. The sequenced fragment ends 1 residue before the CDR3 boundary, so the rest is inferred from the germline J gene. The rearrangement links TRBV13-3 to TRBJ1-1; D is ambiguous. With 2 bases removed from V and 4 bases from J, the gap between germline ends came to 6 bases. The CDR3 spans 12 residues. Germline CDR1 is NNHDY and CDR2 is SYVADS. The part of the CDR3 DNA that was read is TGTGCCAGCAGTGACAGACCCACAGAAGTCTTC. Protein: CASSDRPTEVF. The full CDR3 protein reads CASSDRPTEVFF.

As regards this clone: The genes and germline here are from mouse. The DNA ends 1 residue before the CDR3 does, and the rest of the CDR3 is filled in from the germline J gene. The gene calls are TRBV1 and TRBJ2-3, with 9 nucleotides matching TRBD2. After removal of 4 bases from V and 1 base from J, the junction contained 0 bases not matched to a gene. The length of the CDR3 is 14 residues. CDR1 is NSQYPW and CDR2 is LRSPGD in the germline V gene (reference sequence). CDR3 DNA (partial): TGCACCTGCAGTGGACTGGGGGGTGCAGAAACGCTGTAT. It codes for CTCSGLGGAETLY. The entire CDR3 is CTCSGLGGAETLYF.

As concerns this clone: The genes are named according to mouse. The read finishes 1 residue shy of the CDR3 end, and the germline J gene is used to complete it. V is TRBV19 and J is TRBJ2-2; weak D call: TRBD1 (6 bases). CDR3 length equals 15 residues. The germline V and J ends were trimmed by 0 bases and 2 bases, with 8 bases remaining between them. Germline V lookup: CDR1 FNHDT, CDR2 SITEND (reference sequence). The CDR3 DNA, read in part, is TGTGCCAGCAGTATAGACGGACAGAACACCGGGCAGCTCTAC. Its translation: CASSIDGQNTGQLY. The CDR3, in full, reads CASSIDGQNTGQLYF.